The T cell receptor (beta chain) under discussion was sequenced for a study of shared T cell receptors in the human thymus. CDR3 length equals 15 residues. V was clipped by 4 bases and J by 3 bases; unmatched bases: 5. Per the germline V gene, CDR1 is MGHRA and CDR2 is YSYEKL. TCRdb's copy holds only in-frame clones and misses some; the assay was immunoSEQ multiplex PCR. The sample gives around 340,000 clones, over 90% of which show up once; approximately 0.02% is in the top ten. The sequence derives from a human donor. This chain joins TRBV4-1 and TRBJ2-2; 7 nucleotides match TRBD1. The sample comprised thymocytes. The CDR3 region is CASSLNRGDTGELFF. The DNA of the CDR3 is TGCGCCAGCAGCCTGAACAGGGGTGACACCGGGGAGCTGTTTTTT.